A single sample is the source of the 5 T cell receptor beta chains below, sequenced in a study of blood T cell repertoires in COVID-19. TCRdb's copy holds only in-frame clones and misses some; the assay was immunoSEQ multiplex PCR. The data contain more than 300,000 clones, around 83% of them singletons. The sequenced sample was peripheral blood. The receptor source for this set is a woman aged 50 to 60 with acute or convalescent COVID-19.

This clone appeared a few times. This sequence joins TRBV30 and TRBJ2-1; possible D gene TRBD1, 6 bases. The germline CDR1 and CDR2 sequences are GTSNPN and SVGIG (reference sequence). The CDR3 contains 16 residues. The germline V and J ends were trimmed by 0 bases and 1 base, with 13 bases remaining between them. The CDR3 DNA follows: TGTGCCTGGAGTGTACAGGGAATCAGGTCCTACAATGAGCAGTTCTTC. As protein: CAWSVQGIRSYNEQFF.

This clone was detected only once. This sequence joins TRBV7-9 and TRBJ1-1; D call uncertain. Germline V CDR1 and CDR2: SEHNR, FQNEAQ (reference sequence). V lost 5 bases and J lost 0, with 7 bases in between. This CDR3 spans 13 amino acids. CDR3 loop: CASSRLLNTEAFF. The CDR3 DNA follows: TGTGCCAGCAGCCGTCTTCTGAACACTGAAGCTTTCTTT. The full variable domain, rest sourced from reference TRBV7-9 and TRBJ1-1, is DTGVSQNPRHKITKRGQNVTFRCDPISEHNRLYWYRQTLGQGPEFLTYFQNEAQLEKSRLLSDRFSAERPKGSFSTLEIQRTEQGDSAMYLCASSRLLNTEAFFGQGTRLTVV.

The V call is TRBV11-2, the J call TRBJ2-7; TRBD1 might be the D (5 bases). The germline V gene has CDR1 SGHAT and CDR2 FQNNGV. This CDR3 region has 15 residues. V lost 1 base and J lost 3, with 13 bases in between. CDR3 sequence reads: CASSLGRGPYYEQYV. The CDR3 DNA is TGTGCCAGCAGCTTAGGAAGGGGTCCCTACTACGAGCAGTACGTC.

This chain's CDR3 is CASSLGTSGNTDTQYF. CDR3 sequence (DNA): TGTGCCAGCAGCCTTGGGACTAGCGGGAACACAGATACGCAGTATTTT. The gene calls are TRBV4-2 and TRBJ2-3, with TRBD2 identical over 13 bases. The V gene end was trimmed by 4 bases and the J gene end by 2 bases; junction bases not matched to a gene: 3. The CDR3 runs to 16 residues. Germline values: CDR1 LGHNA, CDR2 YNFKEQ.

J is TRBJ2-1 and V is TRBV10-3; 8 bases are shared with TRBD2. The CDR3 sequence is 14 residues long. Per the germline V gene, CDR1 is ENHRY and CDR2 is SYGVKD. V shed 3 bases, J shed 6 bases, and the junction held 4 bases outside the gene matches. The DNA for the CDR3 is TGTGCCATCAGTGACCGGGAGGGGACCAATGAGCAGTTCTTC. It encodes CAISDREGTNEQFF.